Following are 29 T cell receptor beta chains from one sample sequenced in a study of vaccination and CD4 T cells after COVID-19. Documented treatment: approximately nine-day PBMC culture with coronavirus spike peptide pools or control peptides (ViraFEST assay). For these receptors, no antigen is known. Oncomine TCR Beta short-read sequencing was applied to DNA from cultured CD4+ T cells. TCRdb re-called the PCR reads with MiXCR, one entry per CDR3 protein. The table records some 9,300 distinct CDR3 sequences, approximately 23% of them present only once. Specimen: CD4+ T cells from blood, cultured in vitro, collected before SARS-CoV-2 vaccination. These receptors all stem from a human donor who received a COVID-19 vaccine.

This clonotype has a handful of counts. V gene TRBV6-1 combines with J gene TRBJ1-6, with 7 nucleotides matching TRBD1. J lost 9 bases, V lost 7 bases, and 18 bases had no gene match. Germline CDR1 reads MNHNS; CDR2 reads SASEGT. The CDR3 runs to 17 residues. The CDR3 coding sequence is TGTGCCAGCAAACCCCGAGCGGGACAGACCTCTCGTTCACCCCTCCACTTT. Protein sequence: CASKPRAGQTSRSPLHF.

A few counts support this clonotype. In DNA, the CDR3 is TGTGCCAGCAGGGAATACGGGTCCTATGGCTACACCTTC. Its translation: CASREYGSYGYTF. V usage is TRBV2 and J usage is TRBJ1-2; D unclear. CDR1 SNHLY and CDR2 FYNNEI come from the germline V gene. The CDR3 is 13 residues long. Trimming stripped 6 bases from V and 4 bases from J, with 12 bases between.

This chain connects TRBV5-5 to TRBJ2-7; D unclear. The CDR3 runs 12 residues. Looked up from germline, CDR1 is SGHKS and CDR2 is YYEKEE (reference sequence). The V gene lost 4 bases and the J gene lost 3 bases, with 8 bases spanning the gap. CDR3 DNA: TGTGCCAGCAGCCCGTCACTCTACGAGCAGTACTTC. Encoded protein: CASSPSLYEQYF. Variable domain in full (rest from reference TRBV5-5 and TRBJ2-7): DAGVTQSPTHLIKTRGQQVTLRCSPISGHKSVSWYQQVLGQGPQFIFQYYEKEERGRGNFPDRFSARQFPNYSSELNVNALLLGDSALYLCASSPSLYEQYFGPGTRLTVT.

CDR3 sequence reads: CSAGEGRQPQHF. The CDR3 bases are TGCAGTGCCGGAGAAGGGAGACAGCCCCAGCATTTT. The chain recombines TRBV20-1 with TRBJ1-5; D is unclear. The length of the CDR3 is 12 residues. The germline CDR1 and CDR2 sequences are DFQATT and SNEGSKA (reference sequence). Trimming removed 6 bases from V and 7 bases from J, with 13 bases in between.

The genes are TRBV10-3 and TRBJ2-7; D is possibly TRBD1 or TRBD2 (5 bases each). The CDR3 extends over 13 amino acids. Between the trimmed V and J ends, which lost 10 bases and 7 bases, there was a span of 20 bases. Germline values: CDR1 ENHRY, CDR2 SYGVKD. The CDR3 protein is CATGDSYEGEQYF. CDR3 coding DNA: TGTGCCACCGGAGACAGCTACGAGGGGGAGCAGTACTTC.

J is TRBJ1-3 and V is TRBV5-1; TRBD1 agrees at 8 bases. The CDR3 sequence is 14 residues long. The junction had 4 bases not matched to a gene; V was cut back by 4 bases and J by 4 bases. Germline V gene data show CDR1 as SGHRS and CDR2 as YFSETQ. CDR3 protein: CASSLTGDGNTIYF. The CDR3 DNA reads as TGCGCCAGCAGCCTGACAGGGGACGGAAACACCATATATTTT.

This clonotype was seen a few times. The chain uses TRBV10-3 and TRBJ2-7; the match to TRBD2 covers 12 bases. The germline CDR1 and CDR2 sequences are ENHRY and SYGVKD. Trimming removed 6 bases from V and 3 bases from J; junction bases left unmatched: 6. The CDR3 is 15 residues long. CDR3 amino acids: CAIRDTSGGRYEQYF. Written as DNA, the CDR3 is TGTGCCATCAGGGACACTAGCGGGGGGCGCTACGAGCAGTACTTC.

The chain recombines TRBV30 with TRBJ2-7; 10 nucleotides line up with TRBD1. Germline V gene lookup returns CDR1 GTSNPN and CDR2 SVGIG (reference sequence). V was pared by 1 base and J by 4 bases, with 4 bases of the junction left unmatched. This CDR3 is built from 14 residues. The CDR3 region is CAWSAGQGVYEQYF. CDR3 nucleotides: TGTGCCTGGAGTGCCGGACAGGGGGTGTACGAGCAGTACTTC.

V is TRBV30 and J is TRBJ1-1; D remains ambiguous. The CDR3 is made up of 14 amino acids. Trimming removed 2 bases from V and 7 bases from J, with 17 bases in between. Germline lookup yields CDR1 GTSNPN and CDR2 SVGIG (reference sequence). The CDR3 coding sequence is TGTGCCTGGAGTAGTAAGGGTCCCGTAAATGAAGCTTTCTTT. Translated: CAWSSKGPVNEAFF. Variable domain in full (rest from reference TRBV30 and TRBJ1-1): SQTIHQWPATLVQPVGSPLSLECTVEGTSNPNLYWYRQAAGRGLQLLFYSVGIGQISSEVPQNLSASRPQDRQFILSSKKLLLSDSGFYLCAWSSKGPVNEAFFGQGTRLTVV.

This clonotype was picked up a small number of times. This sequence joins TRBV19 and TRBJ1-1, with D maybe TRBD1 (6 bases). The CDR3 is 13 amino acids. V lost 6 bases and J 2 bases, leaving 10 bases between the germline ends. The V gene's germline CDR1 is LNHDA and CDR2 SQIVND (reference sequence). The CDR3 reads CASSSDRNTEAFF. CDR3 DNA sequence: TGTGCCAGTAGCTCGGACAGAAACACTGAAGCTTTCTTT.

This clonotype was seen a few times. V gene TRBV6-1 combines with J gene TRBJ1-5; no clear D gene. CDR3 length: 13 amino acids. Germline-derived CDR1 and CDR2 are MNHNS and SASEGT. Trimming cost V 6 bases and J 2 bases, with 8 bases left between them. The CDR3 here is CASSPVGNQPQHF. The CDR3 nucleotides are TGTGCCAGCAGCCCCGTTGGCAATCAGCCCCAGCATTTT.

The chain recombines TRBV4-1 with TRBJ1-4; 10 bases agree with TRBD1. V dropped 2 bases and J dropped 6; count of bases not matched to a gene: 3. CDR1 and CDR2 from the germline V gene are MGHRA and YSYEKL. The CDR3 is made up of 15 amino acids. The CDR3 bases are TGCGCCAGCAGCCAAACCGGGACAGGGGATGAAAAACTGTTTTTT. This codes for CASSQTGTGDEKLFF.

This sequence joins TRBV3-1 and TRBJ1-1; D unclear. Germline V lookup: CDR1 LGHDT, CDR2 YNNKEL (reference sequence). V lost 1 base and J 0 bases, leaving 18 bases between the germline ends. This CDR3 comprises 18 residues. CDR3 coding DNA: TGTGCCAGCAGCCAAGCCACCTTCGTTTCGGGGATGAACACTGAAGCTTTCTTT. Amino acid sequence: CASSQATFVSGMNTEAFF.

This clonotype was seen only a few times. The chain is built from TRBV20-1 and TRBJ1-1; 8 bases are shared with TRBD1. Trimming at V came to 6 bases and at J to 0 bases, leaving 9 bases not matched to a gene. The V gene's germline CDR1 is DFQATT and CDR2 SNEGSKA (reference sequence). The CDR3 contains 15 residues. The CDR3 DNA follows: TGCAGTGCACCGGACAGGGCCCTAATGAACACTGAAGCTTTCTTT. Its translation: CSAPDRALMNTEAFF.

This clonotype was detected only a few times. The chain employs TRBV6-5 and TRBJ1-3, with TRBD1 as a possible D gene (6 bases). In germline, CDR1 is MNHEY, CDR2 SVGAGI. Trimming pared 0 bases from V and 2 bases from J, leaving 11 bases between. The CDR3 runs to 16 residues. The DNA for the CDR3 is TGTGCCAGCAGTTACTCACCCAGGGGAGCTGGAAACACCATATATTTT. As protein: CASSYSPRGAGNTIYF.

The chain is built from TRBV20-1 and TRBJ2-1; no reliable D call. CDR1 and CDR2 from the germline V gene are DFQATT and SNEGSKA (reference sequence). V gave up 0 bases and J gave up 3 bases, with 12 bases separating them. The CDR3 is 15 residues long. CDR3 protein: CSARDQQRGYNEQFF. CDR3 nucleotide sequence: TGCAGTGCTAGAGATCAGCAGCGTGGCTACAATGAGCAGTTCTTC.

CDR3 bases: TGTGCCAGCACCTCGACAGAAGGAGCTGGCTACACCTTC. Protein: CASTSTEGAGYTF. The gene calls are TRBV12-3 or TRBV12-4 and TRBJ1-2; maybe TRBD1 (5 bases). Trimming took off 7 bases at V and 7 bases at J, with 16 bases between the two ends. CDR3 length: 13 residues.

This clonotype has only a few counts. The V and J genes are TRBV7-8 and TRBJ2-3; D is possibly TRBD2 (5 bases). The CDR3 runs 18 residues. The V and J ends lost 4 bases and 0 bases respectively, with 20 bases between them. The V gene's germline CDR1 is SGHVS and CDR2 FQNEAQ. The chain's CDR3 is CASSYWLSRETSTDTQYF. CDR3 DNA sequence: TGTGCCAGCAGCTATTGGTTAAGTCGGGAAACTAGCACAGATACGCAGTATTTT.

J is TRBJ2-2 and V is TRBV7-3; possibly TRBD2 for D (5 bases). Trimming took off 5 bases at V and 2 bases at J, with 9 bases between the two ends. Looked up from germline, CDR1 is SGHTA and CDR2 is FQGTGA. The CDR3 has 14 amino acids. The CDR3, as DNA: TGTGCCAGCAGCATCACTAGTAACACCGGGGAGCTGTTTTTT. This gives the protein CASSITSNTGELFF.

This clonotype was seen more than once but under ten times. CDR3 residues: CASSLQGENTEAFF. The CDR3 DNA reads TGTGCCAGCAGTTTACAGGGAGAGAACACTGAAGCTTTCTTT. The chain recombines TRBV12-3 or TRBV12-4 with TRBJ1-1; tentatively, D is TRBD1 (5 bases). This CDR3 is 14 amino acids long. Trimming stripped 2 bases from V and 1 base from J, with 8 bases between.

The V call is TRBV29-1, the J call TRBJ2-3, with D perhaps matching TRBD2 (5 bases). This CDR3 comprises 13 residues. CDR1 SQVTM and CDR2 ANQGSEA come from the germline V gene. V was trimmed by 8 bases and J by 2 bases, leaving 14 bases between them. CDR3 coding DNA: TGCAGCTCTCGGACTGGCAACACAGATACGCAGTATTTT. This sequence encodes CSSRTGNTDTQYF.

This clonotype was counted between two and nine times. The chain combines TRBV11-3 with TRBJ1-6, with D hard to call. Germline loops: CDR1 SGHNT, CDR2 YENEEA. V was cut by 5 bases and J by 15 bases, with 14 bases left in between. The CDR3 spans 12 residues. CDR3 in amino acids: CASSNQDRYLHF. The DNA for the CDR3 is TGTGCCAGCAGCAACCAGGACCGATACCTCCACTTT.

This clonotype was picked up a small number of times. In nucleotides, the CDR3 is TGTGCCAGCAGTCAAAGGCGGGGGTTACTACACTCTGGGGCCAACGTCCTGACTTTC. The encoded protein is CASSQRRGLLHSGANVLTF. This chain links TRBV12-3 or TRBV12-4 with TRBJ2-6, with 7 bases fitting TRBD2. This CDR3 has 19 residues. V lost 5 bases and J lost 0; bases outside the gene matches: 13.

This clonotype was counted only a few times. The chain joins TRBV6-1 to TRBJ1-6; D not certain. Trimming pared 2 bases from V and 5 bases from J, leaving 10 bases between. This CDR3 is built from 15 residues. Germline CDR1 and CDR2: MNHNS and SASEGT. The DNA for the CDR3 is TGTGCCAGCAGTGAATTTGGGGTAAATAATTCACCCCTCCACTTT. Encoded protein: CASSEFGVNNSPLHF.

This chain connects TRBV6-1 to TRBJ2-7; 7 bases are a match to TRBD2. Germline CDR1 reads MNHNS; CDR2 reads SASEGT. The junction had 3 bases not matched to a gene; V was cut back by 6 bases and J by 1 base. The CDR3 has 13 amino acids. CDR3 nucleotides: TGTGCCAGCAGCCAGGGAGGGTCCTACGAGCAGTACTTC. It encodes CASSQGGSYEQYF.

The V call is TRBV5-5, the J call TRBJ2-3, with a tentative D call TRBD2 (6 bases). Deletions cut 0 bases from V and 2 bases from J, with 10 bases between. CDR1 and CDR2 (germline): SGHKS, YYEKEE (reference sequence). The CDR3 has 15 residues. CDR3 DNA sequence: TGTGCCAGCAGCTTGGGCGGGGCCTTCACAGATACGCAGTATTTT. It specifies CASSLGGAFTDTQYF.

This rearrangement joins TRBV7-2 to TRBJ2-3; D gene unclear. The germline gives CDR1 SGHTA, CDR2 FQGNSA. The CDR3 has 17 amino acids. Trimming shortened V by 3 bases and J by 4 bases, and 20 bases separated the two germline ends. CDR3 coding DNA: TGTGCCAGCAGCTTCGGTTGGACCTCACTCGCGTCAGATACGCAGTATTTT. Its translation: CASSFGWTSLASDTQYF.

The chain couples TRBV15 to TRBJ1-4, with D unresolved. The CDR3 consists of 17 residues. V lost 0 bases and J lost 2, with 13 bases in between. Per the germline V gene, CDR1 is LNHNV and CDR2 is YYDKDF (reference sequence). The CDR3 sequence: CATSRDGLKITNEKLFF. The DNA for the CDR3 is TGTGCCACCAGCAGAGATGGCTTGAAGATCACTAATGAAAAACTGTTTTTT.

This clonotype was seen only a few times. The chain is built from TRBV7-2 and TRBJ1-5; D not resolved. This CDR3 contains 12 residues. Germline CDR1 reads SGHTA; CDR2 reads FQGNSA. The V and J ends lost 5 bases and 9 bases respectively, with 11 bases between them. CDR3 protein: CASSVDWRPQHF. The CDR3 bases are TGTGCCAGCAGCGTAGACTGGCGGCCCCAGCATTTT.